This T cell receptor (beta chain) stems from a study of T cell changes during pregnancy in multiple sclerosis. Only in-frame clones appear in the TCRdb table, and some are missing; sequencing was by immunoSEQ multiplex PCR. The repertoire holds 60,000 to 85,000 clones, over 85% seen once, with around 3.5% in the top ten. V shed 5 bases and J shed 4 bases, with 14 bases lying between them. CDR3 length: 14 amino acids. In germline, CDR1 is MDHEN, CDR2 SYDVKM. The sequencing used peripheral blood, collected after pregnancy. The clonotype was recovered from a female donor in good health, enrolled as a control in a pregnancy study. The chain couples TRBV28 to TRBJ1-2; D perhaps matches TRBD1 (5 bases). As DNA, the CDR3 is TGTGCCAGCAGTCGTCAAGGGGTCAGCTATGGCTACACCTTC. Translating gives CASSRQGVSYGYTF.